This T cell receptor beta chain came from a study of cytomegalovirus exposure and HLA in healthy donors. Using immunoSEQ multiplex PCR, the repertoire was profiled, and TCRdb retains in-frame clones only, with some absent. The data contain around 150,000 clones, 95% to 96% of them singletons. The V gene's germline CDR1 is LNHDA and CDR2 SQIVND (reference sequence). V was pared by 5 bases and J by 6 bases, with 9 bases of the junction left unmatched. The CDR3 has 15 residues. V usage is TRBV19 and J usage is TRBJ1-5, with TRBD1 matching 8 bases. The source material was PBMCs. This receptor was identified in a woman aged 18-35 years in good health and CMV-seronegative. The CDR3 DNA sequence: TGTGCCAGTAGTCGACCCCCGGACAGGGTTCAGCCCCAGCATTTT. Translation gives CASSRPPDRVQPQHF.